A selection of T cell receptor beta chains follows, all from one sample in a study of spatial heterogeneity in lung cancer. Each CDR3 protein gets one entry after TCRdb re-called the 5' RACE reads with MiXCR. The table shows some 10,000 distinct CDR3 sequences, with about a sixth occurring only once. Sequenced here: PBMCs, sampled at surgery. These receptors were taken from a male donor with early-stage non-small cell lung cancer. CDR3s include the opening cysteine and the closing phenylalanine or tryptophan. A D gene is named only where the DNA matches it firmly. Size values are once, few and many counts, or a class for expanded clones, and some rows have none.

v_gene: TRBV5-1
d_gene: TRBD2
abundance: many
j_gene: TRBJ2-3
CDR3nt: TGCGCCAGCAGCGGCGGGACTAGCGGGATGGCTACGCAGTATTTT
CDR3aa: CASSGGTSGMATQYF

v_gene: TRBV27
d_gene: TRBD1
abundance: many
j_gene: TRBJ2-7
CDR3nt: TGTGCCAGCAGTACTAACCCGGGACAGGGCAGCGAGCAGTACTTC
CDR3aa: CASSTNPGQGSEQYF

v_gene: TRBV6-5
d_gene: NA
abundance: few
j_gene: TRBJ2-7
CDR3nt: TGTGCCAGCAGTTACTCGGTCCACGGGACCTACGAGCAGTACTTC
CDR3aa: CASSYSVHGTYEQYF

v_gene: TRBV28
d_gene: TRBD2
abundance: medium-sized
j_gene: TRBJ2-7
CDR3nt: TGTGCCAGCAGTTTCTCGGCTAGCGGGAGGTGGGAGCAGTACTTC
CDR3aa: CASSFSASGRWEQYF

v_gene: TRBV7-8
d_gene: NA
abundance: NA
j_gene: TRBJ2-7
CDR3nt: TGTGCCAGCAGCCCCCCCGGGACGGCGAAGTACTTC
CDR3aa: CASSPPGTAKYF

v_gene: TRBV14
d_gene: NA
abundance: many
j_gene: TRBJ1-1
CDR3nt: TGTGCCAGCAGCCAAGATTCTTTTATGTTAGACAACACTGAAGCTTTCTTT
CDR3aa: CASSQDSFMLDNTEAFF

v_gene: TRBV5-1
d_gene: TRBD2
abundance: once
j_gene: TRBJ2-3
CDR3nt: TGCGCCAGCAGCGCGGGACTAGCGGCCACAGATACGCAGTATTTT
CDR3aa: CASSAGLAATDTQYF

v_gene: TRBV6-6
d_gene: NA
abundance: few
j_gene: TRBJ2-2
CDR3nt: TGTGCCAGCAGTTACTGGAGAACCGGGGAGCTGTTTTTT
CDR3aa: CASSYWRTGELFF

v_gene: TRBV28
d_gene: NA
abundance: NA
j_gene: TRBJ2-7
CDR3nt: TGTGCCAGCAGTCCCAACCTGGGCGGAGGGGTCTACGAGCAGTACTTC
CDR3aa: CASSPNLGGGVYEQYF

v_gene: TRBV7-2
d_gene: TRBD2
abundance: NA
j_gene: TRBJ2-5
CDR3nt: TGTGCCAGCAGCCCGGGACTAGCGTTTTGGAGGGAGACCCAGTACTTC
CDR3aa: CASSPGLAFWRETQYF

v_gene: TRBV18
d_gene: NA
abundance: few
j_gene: TRBJ2-5
CDR3nt: TGTGCCAGCTCACCGGGGGCACAAGAGACCCAGTACTTC
CDR3aa: CASSPGAQETQYF

v_gene: TRBV7-8
d_gene: NA
abundance: few
j_gene: TRBJ2-6
CDR3nt: TGTGCCAGCAGCCCCTGGACCGACACTGGGGCCAACGTCCTGACTTTC
CDR3aa: CASSPWTDTGANVLTF

v_gene: TRBV27
d_gene: TRBD1
abundance: few
j_gene: TRBJ1-6
CDR3nt: TGTGCCAGCATCTCCTTGGGACAGTCGAATTCACCCCTCCACTTT
CDR3aa: CASISLGQSNSPLHF

v_gene: TRBV5-5
d_gene: NA
abundance: medium-sized
j_gene: TRBJ2-1
CDR3nt: TGTGCCAGCAGCTTGGGTCGCGCCAATGAGCAGTTCTTC
CDR3aa: CASSLGRANEQFF

v_gene: TRBV3-1
d_gene: NA
abundance: few
j_gene: TRBJ1-5
CDR3nt: TGTGCCAGCAGCCAAGACAACAGTCAGCCCCAGCATTTT
CDR3aa: CASSQDNSQPQHF

v_gene: TRBV30
d_gene: NA
abundance: few
j_gene: TRBJ2-2
CDR3nt: TGTGCCTGGTCGTCCGGGGAGCTGTTTTTT
CDR3aa: CAWSSGELFF

v_gene: TRBV28
d_gene: TRBD2
abundance: few
j_gene: TRBJ2-3
CDR3nt: TGTGCCAGCAGTCAACTAGCGGGAGGCACAGATACGCAGTATTTT
CDR3aa: CASSQLAGGTDTQYF

v_gene: TRBV28
d_gene: TRBD2
abundance: medium-sized
j_gene: TRBJ2-1
CDR3nt: TGTGCCAGCAGTCCAACCCTAACGCGGGAGGGCCCCTCCTACAATGAGCAGTTCTTC
CDR3aa: CASSPTLTREGPSYNEQFF

v_gene: TRBV6-2/TRBV6-3
d_gene: NA
abundance: medium-sized
j_gene: TRBJ2-1
CDR3nt: TGTGCCAGCAGTGTACAGGGGGACTACTACAATGAGCAGTTCTTC
CDR3aa: CASSVQGDYYNEQFF

v_gene: TRBV18
d_gene: NA
abundance: NA
j_gene: TRBJ1-1
CDR3nt: TGTGCCAGCTCACCACCGCCCGGGAACACTGAAGCTTTCTTT
CDR3aa: CASSPPPGNTEAFF

v_gene: TRBV29-1
d_gene: TRBD1
abundance: NA
j_gene: TRBJ1-5
CDR3nt: TGCAGCGTGATGGATCGGACAGGGGACAATAGCAATCAGCCCCAGCATTTT
CDR3aa: CSVMDRTGDNSNQPQHF

v_gene: TRBV6-6
d_gene: TRBD1
abundance: NA
j_gene: TRBJ1-1
CDR3nt: TGTGCCAGCAGTAACCGGGACAGGAATTTTGAAGCTTTCTTT
CDR3aa: CASSNRDRNFEAFF

v_gene: TRBV15
d_gene: TRBD1
abundance: NA
j_gene: TRBJ2-5
CDR3nt: TGTGCCACCAGCTTCGGGGACAGGGCAATAGAGACCCAGTACTTC
CDR3aa: CATSFGDRAIETQYF